The rows below give T cell receptor beta chains drawn from one sample of a study of blood T cell repertoires in COVID-19. Produced via immunoSEQ multiplex PCR; TCRdb's table is partial and in-frame only. Seen here are around 240,000 clones, approximately 83% observed once, and the top ten hold about 2.9%. Sequencing was done on a sample of peripheral blood. Source of these receptors: a woman in her 30s who had recovered from COVID-19. Each CDR3 is given with its conserved first and last residue. A D gene is named only where the DNA matches it firmly. Rows give clone size only sometimes, using once, few, many, or a class for an expanded clone.

NA TRBD1 TRBJ1-2 TRBV5-1 TGCGCCAGCAGCTTGGAAGGGGGCTACGGCTACACCTTC CASSLEGGYGYTF
NA TRBD1 TRBJ1-2 TRBV12-3/TRBV12-4 TGTGCCAGCAGTGGACAGGGGATGAGCTACACCTTC CASSGQGMSYTF
NA NA TRBJ1-1 TRBV20-1 TGCAGTGCTACGGGACTCGCGGAAGCTTTCTTT CSATGLAEAFF
NA NA TRBJ2-6 TRBV6-2/TRBV6-3 TGTGCCAGCAGCCGCAGCTCTGGGGCCAACGTCCTGACTTTC CASSRSSGANVLTF
NA NA TRBJ2-5 TRBV7-7 TGTGCCAGCAGCCGAAAACGGACAGAGAAAGAGACCCAGTACTTC CASSRKRTEKETQYF
NA NA TRBJ2-3 TRBV7-3 TGTGCCAGCAGCCCGTTTTCTGGCCCCCGAAGTACAGATACGCAGTATTTT CASSPFSGPRSTDTQYF
NA TRBD1 TRBJ2-7 TRBV6-6 TGTGCCAGCAGAGCCCAGGGGGTTGGCTCCTACGAGCAGTACTTC CASRAQGVGSYEQYF
NA TRBD2 TRBJ2-5 TRBV30 TGTGCCTGGAGTCCCGGGACTAGCGCCCAAGAGACCCAGTACTTC CAWSPGTSAQETQYF
NA TRBD2 TRBJ2-1 TRBV7-8 TGTGCCAGCAGCTTAGTAGTGGCGGGGGGTTCCTACAATGAGCAGTTCTTC CASSLVVAGGSYNEQFF
NA NA TRBJ2-3 TRBV19 TGTGCCAGTAGTATTAACCAGGGGCTGGCAGATACGCAGTATTTT CASSINQGLADTQYF
NA TRBD1 TRBJ2-3 TRBV5-1 TGCGCCAGCAGCTTGGATCGGGACAGTCTTTCCACAGATACGCAGTATTTT CASSLDRDSLSTDTQYF
NA NA TRBJ2-5 TRBV5-4 TGTGCCAGCAGCCCCCGGCGGGGTTTGGAAGAGACCCAGTACTTC CASSPRRGLEETQYF
NA TRBD1 TRBJ2-1 TRBV5-4 TGTGCCAGCAGCTTGGGTGGACAGGACGTCAATGAGCAGTTCTTC CASSLGGQDVNEQFF
NA NA TRBJ2-1 TRBV5-1 TGCGCCAGCAGCTTGGTCGGAGGCCAACAAAATGAGCAGTTCTTC CASSLVGGQQNEQFF
NA TRBD2 TRBJ2-1 TRBV27 TGTGCCAGCAGTATCCACAGACTAGCGGGGTTATACAATGAGCAGTTCTTC CASSIHRLAGLYNEQFF
NA NA TRBJ1-6 TRBV6-4 TGTGCCAGCAGTGACTCAAGTAGTGAGGCGTATGGCCTCCACTTT CASSDSSSEAYGLHF
NA NA TRBJ1-2 TRBV5-1 TGCGCCAGCAGCCCGACGCGGGGGGTAGGGGGCTATGGCTACACCTTC CASSPTRGVGGYGYTF
NA TRBD2 TRBJ2-2 TRBV3-1/TRBV3-2 TGTGCCAGCAGCCCTCTCCCTAGCGGGGGGGACCCCGGGGAGCTGTTTTTT CASSPLPSGGDPGELFF
NA TRBD1 TRBJ2-2 TRBV24-1 TGTGCCACCAGTGATCCCACACCGGGACAGGGAGACACCGGGGAGCTGTTTTTT CATSDPTPGQGDTGELFF
NA NA TRBJ1-1 TRBV2 TGTGCCAGCCACAGGGCTATGAACACTGAAGCTTTCTTT CASHRAMNTEAFF
NA TRBD2 TRBJ2-5 TRBV7-6 TGTGCCAGCAGCTTAGTAGTAAGCGGGGGGGCCTGGGAGACCCAGTACTTC CASSLVVSGGAWETQYF
NA NA TRBJ1-5 TRBV6-5 TGTGCCAGCGTGGAGGGACTGCCTAGCAATCAGCCCCAGCATTTT CASVEGLPSNQPQHF
once TRBD1 TRBJ1-1 TRBV5-1 TGCGCCAGCAGCTGGGGGGACAGCATGAACACTGAAGCTTTCTTT CASSWGDSMNTEAFF
NA NA TRBJ2-1 TRBV6-5 TGTGCCAGCAGTTACTCGGGGGCAGACAATGAGCAGTTCTTC CASSYSGADNEQFF
NA TRBD1 TRBJ2-7 TRBV5-1 TGCGCCAGCAGATATCAACAGGGGGCCTACGAGCAGTACTTC CASRYQQGAYEQYF
NA TRBD1 TRBJ2-5 TRBV5-6 TGTGCCAGCGACGGGACAGAGAGAGGGAAAGAGACCCAGTACTTC CASDGTERGKETQYF
once TRBD1 TRBJ1-6 TRBV20-1 TGCAGTGCTAGTCTCGGGACAGGGGATTCACCCCTCCACTTT CSASLGTGDSPLHF
NA TRBD2 TRBJ2-2 TRBV27 TGTGCCAGCTCTTTAAGCGGGGTGAGCACCGGGGAGCTGTTTTTT CASSLSGVSTGELFF
NA NA TRBJ2-1 TRBV9 TGTGCCAGCAGCGTAGAGCGGTCTGGTGAGCAGTTCTTC CASSVERSGEQFF
NA NA TRBJ2-3 TRBV5-1 TGCGCCAGCAGCTTGTTGGATCAAGGGGTCACAGATACGCAGTATTTT CASSLLDQGVTDTQYF
once NA TRBJ1-5 TRBV18 TGTGCCAGCTCACCAGCTCCGGTGAAGCAGCCCCAGCATTTT CASSPAPVKQPQHF
NA NA TRBJ2-3 TRBV7-6 TGTGCCAGCAGCTTAGAACCAGGTCTTGGCACAGATACGCAGTATTTT CASSLEPGLGTDTQYF
once NA TRBJ2-1 TRBV3-1/TRBV3-2 TGTGCCAGCAGCCTCAGGGGACCAAGCTTCGATGAGCAGTTCTTC CASSLRGPSFDEQFF
NA TRBD2 TRBJ2-5 TRBV3-1/TRBV3-2 TGTGCCAGCAGACCGACTAGCGGGCCTATTTTTGAGACCCAGTACTTC CASRPTSGPIFETQYF
NA NA TRBJ1-1 TRBV2 TGTGCCTCCCCGTCTCAGGTCGGTACTGAAGCTTTCTTT CASPSQVGTEAFF
NA NA TRBJ1-1 TRBV5-4 TGTGCCAGCAGCTTGTTTGGGGGGGCGCTTGGGGTGAGCACTGAAGCTTTCTTT CASSLFGGALGVSTEAFF
NA NA TRBJ2-1 TRBV6-1 TGTGCCAGCAGTGAAATGGGAGTTGAGCAGTTCTTC CASSEMGVEQFF
NA NA TRBJ2-6 TRBV2 TGTGCCAGCAGTGGCTGGGCAACTGGGGCCAACGTCCTGACTTTC CASSGWATGANVLTF